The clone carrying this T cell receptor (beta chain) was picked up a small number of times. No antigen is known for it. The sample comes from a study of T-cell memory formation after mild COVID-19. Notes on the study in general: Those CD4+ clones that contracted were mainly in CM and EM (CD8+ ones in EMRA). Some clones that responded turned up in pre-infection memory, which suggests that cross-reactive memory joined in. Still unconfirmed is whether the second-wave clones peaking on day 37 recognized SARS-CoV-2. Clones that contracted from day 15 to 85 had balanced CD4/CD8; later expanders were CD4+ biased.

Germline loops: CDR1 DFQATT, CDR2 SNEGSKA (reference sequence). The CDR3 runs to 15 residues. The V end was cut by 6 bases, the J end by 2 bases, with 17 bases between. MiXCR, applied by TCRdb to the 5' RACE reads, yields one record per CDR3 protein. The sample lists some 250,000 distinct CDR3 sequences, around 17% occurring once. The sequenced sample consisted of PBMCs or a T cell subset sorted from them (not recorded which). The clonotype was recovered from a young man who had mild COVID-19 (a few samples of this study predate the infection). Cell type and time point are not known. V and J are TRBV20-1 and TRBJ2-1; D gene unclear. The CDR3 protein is CSALGPLSPYNEQFF. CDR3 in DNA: TGCAGTGCCCTAGGCCCTCTATCACCCTACAATGAGCAGTTCTTC.